This T cell receptor (beta chain) was retrieved from a study of post-analysis software for immune sequencing data (dated by TCRdb to the mid-2010s). Background for the entire study: The recorded disease courses included relapsing-remitting, secondary progressive and progressive-relapsing multiple sclerosis, and some patients had no subtype annotation. A subset of samples was prepared in parallel using single-end sample barcoding, then pooled and co-amplified after Illumina adapter ligation. Patient repertoires were compared against roughly 12 previously published healthy control repertoires from donors aged roughly 6 to 28 years. What the authors observed across the whole study: Direct clustering with F measure revealed strong co-clustering of samples prepared in the same batch, which led to a batch-effect correction. Significantly higher frequencies in patients than in controls were found for a few TRBV segments, including TRBV5-6, TRBV5-1 and TRBV20-1. The control group was slightly older than the multiple sclerosis patient group. Normalized Chao1 diversity was significantly lower in multiple sclerosis patients than controls, suggesting substantial peripheral T-cell clonal expansion.

Points on this clonotype: The specificity of this receptor is unknown. Nothing much larger sits one base from this clone, and base qualities are not available.

To demonstrate the VDJtools post-analysis software, the study profiled TCR beta repertoires from the peripheral blood of about 13 young patients with multiple sclerosis. The multiple sclerosis patients were children and adolescents between about 6 and 16 years of age. V drops 6 bases and J drops 11 bases, leaving 10 bases in between. The germline V gene yields SQVTM for CDR1 and ANQGSEA for CDR2. Reading from cysteine to phenylalanine, the CDR3 counts 9 amino acids. Solely the CDR3 DNA is kept, with 27 bases framed from the first base. Receptor amplification or capture employed PCR. Sequenced on an Illumina HiSeq 2500. To reduce PCR and sequencing biases, unique molecular identifiers were built into the TCR beta cDNA libraries. Every 1 to 10 million input T cells yielded 500,000 or so cDNA molecules, meaning each molecule approximated one T cell. Patient libraries were prepared and sequenced with the same protocol used for the earlier healthy control dataset. Samples belonging to the same batch were prepared together, multiplexed and sequenced on a shared HiSeq lane. As for the original processing: MIGEC was used to process the raw barcoded reads, and molecular identifier groups with only a single read were discarded before consensus assembly and CDR3 extraction. VDJtools was used for post-analysis of the clonotype tables, and diversity was normalized by down-sampling every dataset to the size of the smallest sample. In repertoire overlap clustering, CDR3 amino acid sequences, but not nucleotide sequences, were matched to correct batch-related cross-sample contamination. TCRdb reworked the public reads: Q25 trimming with fastp, MiXCR clone assembly, productive beta chains retained. Rows matching on CDR3 protein sequence are summarized as one entry with the most common DNA and genes. TCRdb, rather than the study authors, made the V and J calls. The sample data list hundreds of thousands of distinct CDR3 sequences, and less than 40% of these were observed just once. Roughly an eighth of the sample is in the top ten clones.

The sample comprised blood. The rearrangement combines TRBV29-1 with TRBJ1-1; no D gene is confidently identified. The source is a girl aged 10 to 17 with multiple sclerosis. The nucleotides are TGCAGCGTCCAAGGCTCCGCTTTCTTT. Translation gives CSVQGSAFF.